The entry that follows covers one TCR beta chain sequence. The record originates from a study of cytomegalovirus exposure and HLA in healthy donors. 60 Vbeta and 13 Jbeta primers were used in PCR. Clones were sequenced by immunoSEQ multiplex PCR, and TCRdb holds only the in-frame ones, with some missing. Of 150,000 to 200,000 clones listed, roughly 80% were seen once; the top ten hold roughly 6.3%. The CDR3 loop spans 15 amino acids. The germline gives CDR1 MNHEY, CDR2 SMNVEV (reference sequence). V shed 5 bases and J 4 bases; nucleotides not matched to a gene: 4. This chain uses TRBV27 with TRBJ2-5; 13 bases are a match to TRBD2. The sample taken for sequencing was PBMCs. The origin of this receptor is a male donor in good health and CMV-seropositive. The chain's CDR3 is CASSRGLAGVETQYF. As DNA, the CDR3 is TGTGCCAGCAGTCGAGGACTAGCGGGAGTAGAGACCCAGTACTTC.